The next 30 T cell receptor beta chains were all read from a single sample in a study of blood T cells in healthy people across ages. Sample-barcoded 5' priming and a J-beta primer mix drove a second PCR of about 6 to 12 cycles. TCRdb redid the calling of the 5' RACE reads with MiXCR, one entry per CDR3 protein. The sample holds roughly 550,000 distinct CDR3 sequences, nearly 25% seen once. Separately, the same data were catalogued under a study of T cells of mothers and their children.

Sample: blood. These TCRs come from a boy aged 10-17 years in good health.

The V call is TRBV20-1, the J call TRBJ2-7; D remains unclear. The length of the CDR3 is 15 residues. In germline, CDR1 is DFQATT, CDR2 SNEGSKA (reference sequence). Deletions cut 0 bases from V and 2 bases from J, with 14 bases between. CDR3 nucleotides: TGCAGTGCTAGAGATTATCCGGGCCACACCTACGAGCAGTACTTC. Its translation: CSARDYPGHTYEQYF.

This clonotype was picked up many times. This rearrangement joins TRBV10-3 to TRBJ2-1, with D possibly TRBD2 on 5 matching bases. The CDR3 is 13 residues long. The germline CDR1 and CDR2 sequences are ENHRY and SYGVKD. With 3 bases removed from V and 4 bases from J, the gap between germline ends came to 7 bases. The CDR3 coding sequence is TGTGCCATCAGTGAACGGGGATACAATGAGCAGTTCTTC. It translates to CAISERGYNEQFF.

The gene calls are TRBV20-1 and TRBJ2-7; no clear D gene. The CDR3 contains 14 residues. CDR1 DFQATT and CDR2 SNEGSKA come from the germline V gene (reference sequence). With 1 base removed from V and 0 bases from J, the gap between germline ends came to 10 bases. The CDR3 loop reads CSARGSLNSYEQYF. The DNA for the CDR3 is TGCAGTGCTAGAGGCTCACTAAACTCCTACGAGCAGTACTTC.

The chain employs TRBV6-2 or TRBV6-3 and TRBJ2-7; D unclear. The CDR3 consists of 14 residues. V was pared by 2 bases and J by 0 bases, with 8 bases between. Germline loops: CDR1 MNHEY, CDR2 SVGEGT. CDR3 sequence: CASSYGASSYEQYF. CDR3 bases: TGTGCCAGCAGTTACGGCGCGAGCTCCTACGAGCAGTACTTC.

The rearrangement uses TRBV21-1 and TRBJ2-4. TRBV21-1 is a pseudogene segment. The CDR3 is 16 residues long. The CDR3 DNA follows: TGTGCCAGCAGCAAAGAATCTGAACAGAAATGGAACATTCAGTACTTC. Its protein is CASSKESEQKWNIQYF.

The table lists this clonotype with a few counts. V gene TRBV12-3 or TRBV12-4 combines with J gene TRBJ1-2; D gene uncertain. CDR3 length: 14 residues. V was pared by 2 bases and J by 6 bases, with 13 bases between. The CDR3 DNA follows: TGTGCCAGCAGTTTAAGGACGGTGTTAAATGGCTACACCTTC. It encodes CASSLRTVLNGYTF.

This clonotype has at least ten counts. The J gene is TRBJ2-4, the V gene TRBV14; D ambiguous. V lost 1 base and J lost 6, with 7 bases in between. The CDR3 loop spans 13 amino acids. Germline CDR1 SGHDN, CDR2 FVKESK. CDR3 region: CASSQAGLNIQYF. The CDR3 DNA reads TGTGCCAGCAGCCAAGCGGGTCTAAACATTCAGTACTTC.

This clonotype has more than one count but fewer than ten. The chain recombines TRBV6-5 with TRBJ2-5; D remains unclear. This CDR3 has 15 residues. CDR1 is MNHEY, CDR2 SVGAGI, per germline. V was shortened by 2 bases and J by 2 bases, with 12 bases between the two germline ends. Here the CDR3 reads CASSYRAVIQETQYF. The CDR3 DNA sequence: TGTGCCAGCAGTTACAGGGCAGTTATTCAAGAGACCCAGTACTTC.

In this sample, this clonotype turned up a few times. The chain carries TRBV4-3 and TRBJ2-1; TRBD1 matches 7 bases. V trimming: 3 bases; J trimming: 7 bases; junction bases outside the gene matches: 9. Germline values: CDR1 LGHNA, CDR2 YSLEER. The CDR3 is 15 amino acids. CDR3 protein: CASSQDRTGYNEQFF. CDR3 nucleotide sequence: TGCGCCAGCAGCCAGGATAGGACAGGCTATAATGAGCAGTTCTTC.

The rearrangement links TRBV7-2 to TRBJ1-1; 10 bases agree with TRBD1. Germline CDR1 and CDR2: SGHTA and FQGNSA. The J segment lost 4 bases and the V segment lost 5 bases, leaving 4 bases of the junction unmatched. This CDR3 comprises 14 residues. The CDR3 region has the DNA TGTGCCAGCAGCACTTGGACAGGGGGCACTGAAGCTTTCTTT. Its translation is CASSTWTGGTEAFF. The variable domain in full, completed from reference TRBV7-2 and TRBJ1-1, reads GAGVSQSPSNKVTEKGKDVELRCDPISGHTALYWYRQSLGQGLEFLIYFQGNSAPDKSGLPSDRFSAERTGGSVSTLTIQRTQQEDSAVYLCASSTWTGGTEAFFGQGTRLTVV.

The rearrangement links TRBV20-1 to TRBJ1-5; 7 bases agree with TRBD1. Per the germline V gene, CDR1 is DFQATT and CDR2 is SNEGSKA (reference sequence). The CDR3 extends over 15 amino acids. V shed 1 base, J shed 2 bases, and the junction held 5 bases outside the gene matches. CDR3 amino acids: CSARGTGEGNQPQHF. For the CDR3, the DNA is TGCAGTGCTAGAGGAACAGGGGAGGGCAATCAGCCCCAGCATTTT.

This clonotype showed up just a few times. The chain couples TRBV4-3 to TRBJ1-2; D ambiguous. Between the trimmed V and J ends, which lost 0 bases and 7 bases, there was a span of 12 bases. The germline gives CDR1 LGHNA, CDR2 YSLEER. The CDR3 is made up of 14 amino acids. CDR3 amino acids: CASSQDPGSGGYTF. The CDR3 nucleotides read TGCGCCAGCAGCCAAGATCCGGGGTCCGGTGGCTACACCTTC.

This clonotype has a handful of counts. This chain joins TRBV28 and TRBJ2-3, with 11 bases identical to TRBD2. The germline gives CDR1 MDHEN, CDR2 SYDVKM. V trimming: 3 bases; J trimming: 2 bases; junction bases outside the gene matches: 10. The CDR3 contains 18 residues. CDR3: CASSFLAGGSSTTDTQYF. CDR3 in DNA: TGTGCCAGCAGTTTCCTAGCGGGGGGCTCCTCGACCACAGATACGCAGTATTTT.

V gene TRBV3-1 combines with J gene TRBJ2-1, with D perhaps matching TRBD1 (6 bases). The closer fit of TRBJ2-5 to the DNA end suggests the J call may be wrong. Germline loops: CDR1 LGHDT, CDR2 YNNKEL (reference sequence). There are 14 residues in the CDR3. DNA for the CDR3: TGTGCCAGCAGCCAAGTAACAGGGCGGGAGACCCAGTACTTC. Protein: CASSQVTGRETQYF.

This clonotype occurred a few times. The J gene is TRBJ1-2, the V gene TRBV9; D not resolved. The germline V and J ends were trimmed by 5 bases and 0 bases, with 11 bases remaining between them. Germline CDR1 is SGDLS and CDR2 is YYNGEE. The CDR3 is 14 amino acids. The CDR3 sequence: CASSAGPANYGYTF. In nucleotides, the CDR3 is TGTGCCAGCAGTGCCGGGCCGGCTAACTATGGCTACACCTTC.

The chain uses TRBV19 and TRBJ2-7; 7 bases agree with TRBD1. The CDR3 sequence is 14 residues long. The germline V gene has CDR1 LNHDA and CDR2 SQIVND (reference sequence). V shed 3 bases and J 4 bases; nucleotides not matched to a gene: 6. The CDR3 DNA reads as TGTGCCAGTAGTATTACAGGGGCGTCGTACGAGCAGTACTTC. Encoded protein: CASSITGASYEQYF.

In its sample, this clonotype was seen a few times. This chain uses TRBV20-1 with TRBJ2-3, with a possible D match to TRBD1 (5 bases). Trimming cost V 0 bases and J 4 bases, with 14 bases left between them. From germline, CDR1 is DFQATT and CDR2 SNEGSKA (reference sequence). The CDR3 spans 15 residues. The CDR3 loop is CSARDQGVRADTQYF. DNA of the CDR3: TGCAGTGCTAGAGATCAAGGGGTACGGGCAGATACGCAGTATTTT.

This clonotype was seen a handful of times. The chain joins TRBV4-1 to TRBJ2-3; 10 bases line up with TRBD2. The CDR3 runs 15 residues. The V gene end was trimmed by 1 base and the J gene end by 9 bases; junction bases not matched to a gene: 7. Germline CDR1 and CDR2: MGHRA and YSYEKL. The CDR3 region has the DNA TGCGCCAGCAGCCAAGTTACAGCGGGAGGGGACACGCAGTATTTT. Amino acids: CASSQVTAGGDTQYF.

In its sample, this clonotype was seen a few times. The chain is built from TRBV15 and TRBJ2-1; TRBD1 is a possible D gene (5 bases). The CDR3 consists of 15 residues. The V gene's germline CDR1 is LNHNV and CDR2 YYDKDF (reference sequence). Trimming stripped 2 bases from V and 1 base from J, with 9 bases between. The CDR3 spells CATSRIQGSYNEQFF. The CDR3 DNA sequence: TGTGCCACCAGCAGAATCCAGGGATCCTACAATGAGCAGTTCTTC.

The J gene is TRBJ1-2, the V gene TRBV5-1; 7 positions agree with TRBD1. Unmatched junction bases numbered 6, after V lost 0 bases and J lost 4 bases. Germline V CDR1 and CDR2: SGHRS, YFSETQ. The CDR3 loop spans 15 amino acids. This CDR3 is CASSLDRGRGYGYTF. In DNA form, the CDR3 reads TGCGCCAGCAGCTTGGACAGGGGTCGGGGCTATGGCTACACCTTC.

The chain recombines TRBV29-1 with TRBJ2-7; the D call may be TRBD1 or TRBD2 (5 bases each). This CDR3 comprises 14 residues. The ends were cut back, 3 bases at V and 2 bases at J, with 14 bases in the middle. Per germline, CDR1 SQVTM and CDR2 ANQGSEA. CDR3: CSVEGEGSTYEQYF. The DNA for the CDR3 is TGCAGCGTTGAGGGGGAAGGTTCCACCTACGAGCAGTACTTC.

The CDR3 DNA is TGTGCCAGCAGCCCCGGACTAGCGGTTAACAATGAGCAGTTCTTC. Translation gives CASSPGLAVNNEQFF. The chain joins TRBV3-1 to TRBJ2-1; 10 positions match TRBD2. V shed 4 bases and J 5 bases; nucleotides not matched to a gene: 5. Per germline, CDR1 LGHDT and CDR2 YNNKEL (reference sequence). The CDR3 is made up of 15 amino acids.

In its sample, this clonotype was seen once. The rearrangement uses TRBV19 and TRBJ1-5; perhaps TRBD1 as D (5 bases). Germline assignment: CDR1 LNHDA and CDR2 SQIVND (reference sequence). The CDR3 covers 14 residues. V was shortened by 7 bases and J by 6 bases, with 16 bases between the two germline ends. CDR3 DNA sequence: TGTGCCAGTACCCCGGGACCCGTTCGTCAGCCCCAGCATTTT. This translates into CASTPGPVRQPQHF.

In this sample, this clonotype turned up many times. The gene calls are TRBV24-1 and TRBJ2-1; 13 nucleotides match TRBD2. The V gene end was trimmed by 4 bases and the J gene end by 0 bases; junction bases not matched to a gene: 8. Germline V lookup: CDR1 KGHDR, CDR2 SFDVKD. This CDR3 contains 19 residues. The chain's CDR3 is CATSETKWTSGSSYNEQFF. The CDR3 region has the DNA TGTGCCACCAGTGAGACGAAATGGACTAGCGGGAGCTCCTACAATGAGCAGTTCTTC.

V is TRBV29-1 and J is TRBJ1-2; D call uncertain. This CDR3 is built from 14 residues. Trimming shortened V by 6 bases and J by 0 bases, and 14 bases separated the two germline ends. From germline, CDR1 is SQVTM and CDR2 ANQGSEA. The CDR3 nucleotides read TGCAGCGTGGGAAACCTAACGTCTAACTATGGCTACACCTTC. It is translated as CSVGNLTSNYGYTF.

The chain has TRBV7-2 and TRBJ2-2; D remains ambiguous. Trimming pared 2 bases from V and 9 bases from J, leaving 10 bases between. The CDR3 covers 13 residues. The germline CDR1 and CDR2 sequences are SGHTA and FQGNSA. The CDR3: CASSLYESRELFF. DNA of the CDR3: TGTGCCAGCAGCTTATATGAGTCCAGGGAGCTGTTTTTT.

CDR3 nucleotides: TGTGCCAGCAGCTTAGGGGCAGGCGCTGGCTACACCTTC. Protein product: CASSLGAGAGYTF. The V call is TRBV7-9, the J call TRBJ1-2, with D unresolved. V was shortened by 1 base and J by 7 bases, with 10 bases between the two germline ends. Germline CDR1 is SEHNR and CDR2 is FQNEAQ (reference sequence). This CDR3 spans 13 amino acids.

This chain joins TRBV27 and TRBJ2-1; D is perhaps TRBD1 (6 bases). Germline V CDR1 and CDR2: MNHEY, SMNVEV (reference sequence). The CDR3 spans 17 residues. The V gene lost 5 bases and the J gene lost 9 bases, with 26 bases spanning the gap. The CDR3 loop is CASSPYRVTLLTGEQFF. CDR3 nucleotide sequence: TGTGCCAGCAGTCCGTACAGGGTGACCCTCTTGACGGGTGAGCAGTTCTTC.

CDR3 sequence reads: CATSRDRGEPSTDTQYF. The CDR3 coding sequence is TGTGCCACCAGCAGAGATCGCGGGGAGCCTAGCACAGATACGCAGTATTTT. This sequence joins TRBV15 and TRBJ2-3; maybe TRBD2 (6 bases). Trimming removed 0 bases at V and 0 bases at J, with 13 bases between. Germline CDR1 and CDR2: LNHNV and YYDKDF (reference sequence). The CDR3 is made up of 17 amino acids.

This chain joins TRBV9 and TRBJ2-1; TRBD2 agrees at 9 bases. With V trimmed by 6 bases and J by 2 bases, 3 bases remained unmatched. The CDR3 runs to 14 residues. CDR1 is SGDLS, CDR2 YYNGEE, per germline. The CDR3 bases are TGTGCCAGCACCCCTAGCGGGGCCTACAATGAGCAGTTCTTC. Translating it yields CASTPSGAYNEQFF.